This T cell receptor beta chain appears in the sequencing data of a study of cytomegalovirus exposure and HLA in healthy donors. Study as a whole: There were fewer than 130 million unique TCR beta sequences, drawn from 180 million or so T cells, in an earlier analysis.

Trimming left V 5 bases short and J 1 base short, with 8 bases between. The CDR3 has 13 residues. Germline lookup yields CDR1 LNHNV and CDR2 YYDKDF (reference sequence). Comments on this clone: What it recognizes is unknown.

Use of 60 Vbeta and 13 Jbeta primers characterized the PCR. TCRdb's table, derived via immunoSEQ multiplex PCR, lists solely in-frame clones and lacks some. The data show some 120,000 clones, 74% seen once. The study, taken as a whole, reports: There were some V segments, including TRBV6-2 and TRBV6-3, excluded as indistinguishable. The study designated 150 to 200 TCR beta chains cytomegalovirus-associated.

This clonotype originated in a woman in her 50s in good health and CMV-seropositive. The sequenced sample consisted of PBMCs. This chain uses TRBV15 with TRBJ1-1; D ambiguous. CDR3 in amino acids: CATSYTRNTEAFF. CDR3 DNA: TGTGCCACCAGCTACACACGGAACACTGAAGCTTTCTTT.